Below are 26 T cell receptor beta chains sequenced from a single sample in a study of T cell changes during pregnancy in multiple sclerosis. The method was immunoSEQ multiplex PCR; TCRdb's version includes in-frame clones alone and lacks a portion of them. Among more than 80,000 clones listed, less than 95% were seen once. Specimen: peripheral blood, collected after pregnancy. The receptors were sampled from a female donor with multiple sclerosis, enrolled in a pregnancy study.

This clone was seen only a few times. The V and J genes are TRBV5-6 and TRBJ2-7, with 7 bases matching TRBD1. CDR3 length: 15 amino acids. Germline-derived CDR1 and CDR2 are SGHDT and YYEEEE. V gave up 0 bases and J gave up 5 bases; unmatched junction bases: 8. The chain's CDR3 is CASSLAWVGGNEQYF. The CDR3 DNA sequence: TGTGCCAGCAGCTTGGCCTGGGTAGGGGGCAACGAGCAGTACTTC.

The chain joins TRBV5-1 to TRBJ1-1; D remains ambiguous. The CDR3 totals 12 residues. The V gene's germline CDR1 is SGHRS and CDR2 YFSETQ. Between the trimmed V and J ends, which lost 4 bases and 1 base, there was a span of 5 bases. As DNA, the CDR3 is TGCGCCAGCAGCCCAGGGAACACTGAAGCTTTCTTT. As protein: CASSPGNTEAFF.

V usage is TRBV10-1 and J usage is TRBJ1-5, with TRBD1 as a possible D gene (6 bases). The CDR3 extends over 18 amino acids. The germline gives CDR1 WNHNN, CDR2 SYGVQD (reference sequence). Trimming took 10 bases from V and 0 from J, leaving 25 bases between them. The CDR3 is CAKGGAVVRAFSNQPQHF. CDR3 DNA sequence: TGCGCCAAAGGGGGAGCGGTCGTCCGGGCCTTTAGCAATCAGCCCCAGCATTTT.

V and J are TRBV11-3 and TRBJ1-1; D is unresolved. Germline-derived CDR1 and CDR2 are SGHNT and YENEEA. Trimming took off 3 bases at V and 1 base at J, with 6 bases between the two ends. The CDR3 covers 13 residues. The CDR3 sequence is CASSFDSNTEAFF. The CDR3 DNA follows: TGTGCCAGCAGCTTCGACTCGAACACTGAAGCTTTCTTT. Looking up the rest from reference TRBV11-3 and TRBJ1-1 gives the full variable domain: EAGVVQSPRYKIIEKKQPVAFWCNPISGHNTLYWYLQNLGQGPELLIRYENEEAVDDSQLPKDRFSAERLKGVDSTLKIQPAELGDSAVYLCASSFDSNTEAFFGQGTRLTVV.

Here the CDR3 DNA reads TGTGCCAGCAGCCTCCTGGGGACAGCCCAGCATTTT. Amino acid sequence: CASSLLGTAQHF. The gene calls are TRBV7-8 and TRBJ1-5; 7 bases map to TRBD1. The CDR3 is made up of 12 amino acids. V lost 5 bases and J lost 11; bases outside the gene matches: 6. Germline loops: CDR1 SGHVS, CDR2 FQNEAQ.

This clone was seen just once. The rearrangement uses TRBV14 and TRBJ1-4; 8 nucleotides line up with TRBD1. The junction had 6 bases not matched to a gene; V was cut back by 5 bases and J by 4 bases. This CDR3 comprises 15 residues. The V gene's germline CDR1 is SGHDN and CDR2 FVKESK. The CDR3 loop reads CASSSQGARNEKLFF. Written as DNA, the CDR3 is TGTGCCAGCAGCTCTCAGGGGGCCCGTAATGAAAAACTGTTTTTT.

The genes are TRBV5-6 and TRBJ2-1; TRBD2 agrees at 12 bases. The CDR3 totals 15 residues. Germline V gene sequence: CDR1 SGHDT, CDR2 YYEEEE. V dropped 4 bases and J dropped 5; count of bases not matched to a gene: 4. The CDR3: CASSLRLAGDNEQFF. CDR3 bases: TGTGCCAGCAGCCTAAGACTAGCGGGAGACAATGAGCAGTTCTTC.

The V call is TRBV19, the J call TRBJ1-4, with a possible D match to TRBD1 (6 bases). Trimming took off 4 bases at V and 3 bases at J, with 12 bases between the two ends. Germline-derived CDR1 and CDR2 are LNHDA and SQIVND (reference sequence). This CDR3 region has 15 residues. As DNA, the CDR3 is TGTGCCAGTAGTAGGCGGACAGATTCTAATGAAAAACTGTTTTTT. Translating it yields CASSRRTDSNEKLFF.

V usage is TRBV30 and J usage is TRBJ2-3, with D unclear. The length of the CDR3 is 12 residues. Germline assignment: CDR1 GTSNPN and CDR2 SVGIG (reference sequence). Trimming stripped 7 bases from V and 6 bases from J, with 14 bases between. The DNA for the CDR3 is TGTGCCTTCACTACCCCGTATGATACGCAGTATTTT. This encodes CAFTTPYDTQYF. The full variable domain, completed using reference TRBV30 and TRBJ2-3, is SQTIHQWPATLVQPVGSPLSLECTVEGTSNPNLYWYRQAAGRGLQLLFYSVGIGQISSEVPQNLSASRPQDRQFILSSKKLLLSDSGFYLCAFTTPYDTQYFGPGTRLTVL.

The rearrangement joins TRBV2 to TRBJ2-1; 9 bases match TRBD2. From germline, CDR1 is SNHLY and CDR2 FYNNEI. This CDR3 region has 14 residues. V was pared by 4 bases and J by 8 bases, with 6 bases of the junction left unmatched. CDR3 in amino acids: CASSGGRAADEQFF. CDR3 nucleotide sequence: TGTGCCAGCAGTGGCGGGAGGGCCGCCGATGAGCAGTTCTTC.

This rearrangement joins TRBV18 to TRBJ1-1, with D maybe TRBD1 (6 bases). From germline, CDR1 is KGHSH and CDR2 LQKENI. The length of the CDR3 is 14 residues. Trimming removed 3 bases at V and 8 bases at J, with 16 bases between. This chain's CDR3 is CASSPAPGQTEAFF. CDR3 nucleotides: TGTGCCAGCTCACCCGCCCCCGGACAGACCGAAGCTTTCTTT.

The CDR3, as DNA: TGTGCCAGCAGCTATAACAGGGTCAGGGAGCAGTACTTC. It specifies CASSYNRVREQYF. The chain is built from TRBV11-2 and TRBJ2-7, with D possibly TRBD1 on 6 matching bases. The CDR3 extends over 13 amino acids. Trimming pared 4 bases from V and 7 bases from J, leaving 14 bases between. Germline V gene lookup returns CDR1 SGHAT and CDR2 FQNNGV.

The chain combines TRBV19 with TRBJ1-1; no firm D call. CDR1 and CDR2 (germline): LNHDA, SQIVND (reference sequence). This CDR3 has 13 residues. V shed 5 bases and J shed 4 bases, with 11 bases lying between them. The CDR3 loop is CASSHQGSTEAFF. The CDR3 DNA reads as TGTGCCAGTAGTCATCAAGGGAGCACTGAAGCTTTCTTT.

J is TRBJ2-5 and V is TRBV14; TRBD2 aligns across 9 bases. There are 16 residues in the CDR3. Germline CDR1 and CDR2: SGHDN and FVKESK. Germline trimming cut 1 base from V and 5 bases from J; bases unmatched to any gene: 8. This CDR3 is CASSQGRGTSLETQYF. Written as DNA, the CDR3 is TGTGCCAGCAGCCAAGGGCGTGGGACTAGCCTTGAGACCCAGTACTTC.

V and J are TRBV2 and TRBJ1-3, with TRBD1 matching 10 bases. In germline, CDR1 is SNHLY, CDR2 FYNNEI. This CDR3 is built from 14 residues. The junction had 8 bases not matched to a gene; V was cut back by 7 bases and J by 8 bases. In nucleotides, the CDR3 is TGTGCCAGCAATAGACAGGGGGCTGGGGACACCATATATTTT. Its translation: CASNRQGAGDTIYF.

The gene calls are TRBV10-3 and TRBJ1-3, with a tentative D call TRBD1 (6 bases). Trimming removed 10 bases from V and 3 bases from J, with 16 bases in between. Germline CDR1 ENHRY, CDR2 SYGVKD. The CDR3 length is 14 residues. The CDR3 DNA reads as TGTGCCAGCCAAGCAGGGGCCGATGGAAACACCATATATTTT. Its protein is CASQAGADGNTIYF.

The rearrangement uses TRBV6-6 and TRBJ1-5, with 8 positions matching TRBD1. Germline CDR1 is MNHNY and CDR2 is SVGAGI (reference sequence). CDR3 length: 16 residues. The junction had 12 bases not matched to a gene; V was cut back by 5 bases and J by 6 bases. CDR3 coding DNA: TGTGCCAGCAGTCTCGGACAGGGCGTGGGGAGTCAGCCCCAGCATTTT. It translates to CASSLGQGVGSQPQHF.

The rearrangement joins TRBV6-5 to TRBJ2-2; possible D gene TRBD1, 5 bases. The CDR3 has 13 amino acids. Germline-derived CDR1 and CDR2 are MNHEY and SVGAGI. The V end was cut by 8 bases, the J end by 6 bases, with 13 bases between. The CDR3 DNA sequence: TGTGCCAGCTCCCCCCTGGGGCCCGGGGAGCTGTTTTTT. Encoded protein: CASSPLGPGELFF.

The chain combines TRBV27 with TRBJ1-5, with TRBD1 matching over 10 bases. Germline CDR1 is MNHEY and CDR2 is SMNVEV (reference sequence). The ends lost 4 bases at V and 4 bases at J; junction bases unmatched: 1. The CDR3 covers 14 residues. The CDR3 bases are TGTGCCAGCAGTTCGGGACAGGGGAATCAGCCCCAGCATTTT. It yields the protein CASSSGQGNQPQHF.

The chain is built from TRBV6-6 and TRBJ2-2, with TRBD2 identical over 8 bases. V was clipped by 6 bases and J by 7 bases; unmatched bases: 10. The CDR3 length is 15 residues. Germline-derived CDR1 and CDR2 are MNHNY and SVGAGI (reference sequence). This CDR3 is CASRQSGGPGGELFF. In nucleotides, the CDR3 is TGTGCCAGCAGGCAGTCGGGGGGGCCCGGCGGGGAGCTGTTTTTT.

V and J are TRBV4-1 and TRBJ2-1, with a tentative D call TRBD1 (6 bases). CDR1 and CDR2 (germline): MGHRA, YSYEKL. V dropped 0 bases and J dropped 2 bases, with 14 bases sitting between them. The CDR3 sequence is 17 residues long. CDR3: CASSQDLGGGTYNEQFF. The DNA for the CDR3 is TGCGCCAGCAGCCAAGATCTAGGGGGTGGGACCTACAATGAGCAGTTCTTC.

This chain connects TRBV7-8 to TRBJ2-7; 9 nucleotides agree with TRBD1. The junction had 4 bases not matched to a gene; V was cut back by 3 bases and J by 4 bases. Germline values: CDR1 SGHVS, CDR2 FQNEAQ. This CDR3 has 14 amino acids. The CDR3 DNA reads as TGTGCCAGCAGCTTGGGGGACAGGGAATACGAGCAGTACTTC. Its translation is CASSLGDREYEQYF.

The CDR3 reads CASSLGLAGDAEQFF. The CDR3, as DNA: TGTGCCAGCAGCTTAGGACTAGCGGGAGATGCTGAGCAGTTCTTC. The gene calls are TRBV13 and TRBJ2-1; 11 bases match TRBD2. Germline CDR1 and CDR2: PRHDT and FYEKMQ (reference sequence). This CDR3 is 15 amino acids long. V dropped 0 bases and J dropped 9; count of bases not matched to a gene: 4.

The chain links TRBV2 to TRBJ2-3; D unresolved. CDR1 and CDR2 (germline): SNHLY, FYNNEI. The CDR3 has 12 amino acids. V lost 6 bases, J lost 3 bases, and 7 bases lay in between. CDR3 protein: CASSRLTDTQYF. The DNA of the CDR3 is TGTGCCAGCAGCCGACTTACAGATACGCAGTATTTT.

This chain connects TRBV28 to TRBJ2-2; D perhaps matches TRBD2 (5 bases). Trimming removed 3 bases from V and 2 bases from J, with 16 bases in between. Germline V gene data show CDR1 as MDHEN and CDR2 as SYDVKM. There are 17 residues in the CDR3. The CDR3 here is CASSFDYTKINTGELFF. The CDR3 nucleotides are TGTGCCAGCAGTTTCGACTATACGAAAATAAACACCGGGGAGCTGTTTTTT. The full variable domain, with the rest looked up from reference TRBV28 and TRBJ2-2, is DVKVTQSSRYLVKRTGEKVFLECVQDMDHENMFWYRQDPGLGLRLIYFSYDVKMKEKGDIPEGYSVSREKKERFSLILESASTNQTSMYLCASSFDYTKINTGELFFGEGSRLTVL.

V and J are TRBV9 and TRBJ2-1, with D perhaps matching TRBD2 (7 bases). The CDR3 totals 17 residues. The germline CDR1 and CDR2 sequences are SGDLS and YYNGEE. V dropped 0 bases and J dropped 8 bases, with 21 bases sitting between them. The CDR3 region is CASSVDPEGGPRDEQFF. The CDR3 DNA follows: TGTGCCAGCAGCGTAGACCCGGAGGGGGGGCCTAGGGATGAGCAGTTCTTC.